These 16 T cell receptor beta chains were sequenced from one sample in a study of tumor-infiltrating lymphocytes in oesophageal squamous cell carcinoma listed by TCRdb under 2016. The protocol used for the library was PCR. Sequencing used an Illumina HiSeq 2000. The public sequencing data were trimmed at Q25 with fastp and processed into clonotypes with MiXCR by TCRdb, which kept only in-frame beta chains. Rows are combined by CDR3 protein, so each entry shows the most common genes and DNA. The sample profile shows about 19,000 distinct CDR3 sequences; under 50% of them were found once. 6.8% of the sample comes from the top ten. Sequencing was performed on blood. Receptors were obtained from a male donor with esophageal squamous cell carcinoma.

V usage is TRBV7-8 and J usage is TRBJ2-7; tentative D call: TRBD1 (6 bases). This CDR3 is built from 15 residues. Trimming shortened V by 5 bases and J by 4 bases, and 18 bases separated the two germline ends. Germline V gene sequence: CDR1 SGHVS, CDR2 FQNEAQ. Written as DNA, the CDR3 is TGTGCCAGCAGCCTAGGCCCCGACAGGCGATACGAGCAGTACTTC. As protein: CASSLGPDRRYEQYF.

The chain links TRBV7-9 to TRBJ2-1; possible D gene TRBD2, 6 bases. Per germline, CDR1 SEHNR and CDR2 FQNEAQ (reference sequence). V lost 0 bases to trimming and J lost 0 bases, with 9 bases between them. This CDR3 has 16 amino acids. The CDR3 loop reads CASSLALAPSYNEQFF. The CDR3, as DNA: TGTGCCAGCAGCTTAGCGCTAGCGCCCTCCTACAATGAGCAGTTCTTC.

This clonotype was counted at least ten times. The chain combines TRBV6-1 with TRBJ2-1; TRBD2 aligns across 9 bases. Germline loops: CDR1 MNHNS, CDR2 SASEGT. J was trimmed by 3 bases and V by 5 bases; bases with no gene match: 5. The CDR3 covers 15 residues. The CDR3 nucleotides read TGTGCCAGCAGTTTGAGCGGGGGGCGCTACAATGAGCAGTTCTTC. Its protein is CASSLSGGRYNEQFF.

This clonotype counts as medium-sized. The chain is built from TRBV7-2 and TRBJ2-7; D not resolved. The CDR3 length is 14 residues. Germline assignment: CDR1 SGHTA and CDR2 FQGNSA. Deletions cut 1 base from V and 2 bases from J, with 9 bases between. Written as DNA, the CDR3 is TGTGCCAGCAGCTTAGGTGGCAAACCCTACGAGCAGTACTTC. Its protein is CASSLGGKPYEQYF.

With regard to this clonotype: A junction end diverges from the germline sequence, so it may reflect a read error. The chain couples TRBV10-3 to TRBJ2-1, with a tentative D call TRBD2 (5 bases). Germline V gene lookup returns CDR1 ENHRY and CDR2 SYGVKD. CDR3 size: 15 residues. CDR3 DNA: TGTGCCAGCGCGACATCGGGAAAGCTTAATTCACCCCTCCACTTC. This encodes CASATSGKLNSPLHF.

This clonotype was seen repeatedly, ten times or more. The chain joins TRBV7-3 to TRBJ2-3; possible D gene TRBD2, 5 bases. This CDR3 has 16 amino acids. Trimming cost V 3 bases and J 0 bases, with 13 bases left between them. Germline CDR1 and CDR2: SGHTA and FQGTGA. The CDR3 spells CASSFTSGTSTDTQYF. CDR3 nucleotide sequence: TGTGCCAGCAGCTTCACCTCGGGAACTAGCACAGATACGCAGTATTTT.

The chain uses TRBV27 and TRBJ2-3; no clear D gene. The assigned J gene may be wrong: the sequence end matches TRBJ2-7 better. The CDR3 runs 14 residues. Germline lookup yields CDR1 MNHEY and CDR2 SMNVEV (reference sequence). For the CDR3, the DNA is TGTGCCAGCAATCCGGGCCGGACCTACAATGAGCAGTACTTC. Translated, it gives CASNPGRTYNEQYF.

This clonotype was seen ten or more times. The chain joins TRBV12-3 or TRBV12-4 to TRBJ2-2; no definite D call. V was clipped by 7 bases and J by 3 bases, with 15 bases between them. The CDR3 sequence is 15 residues long. CDR3 in amino acids: CASNPSPKDTGELFF. As DNA, the CDR3 is TGTGCCAGCAACCCAAGCCCTAAGGACACCGGGGAGCTGTTTTTT.

This clonotype has at least ten counts. A read error is possible here, since a much larger clone lies one base away. This chain connects TRBV6-6 to TRBJ2-7, with TRBD2 identical over 9 bases. Trimming cost V 0 bases and J 7 bases; bases outside gene matches: 10. The length of the CDR3 is 16 residues. Germline values: CDR1 MNHNY, CDR2 SVGAGI (reference sequence). The CDR3 DNA is TGTGCCAGCAGTTACTCGTGGGCTAGCGGGAACAATGAGCAGTACTTC. Protein: CASSYSWASGNNEQYF.

The J gene is TRBJ2-4, the V gene TRBV6-1; D tentatively reads TRBD1 or TRBD2 (5 bases each). Near its end, the DNA agrees better with TRBJ2-7, so the J call may be wrong. CDR1 is MNHNS, CDR2 SASEGT, per germline. The CDR3 totals 17 residues. CDR3 sequence reads: CASKAGFHGAASYEQYF. The CDR3 DNA reads as TGTGCCAGCAAGGCAGGGTTCCACGGAGCGGCCTCCTACGAGCAGTACTTC.

This clonotype was detected ten times or more. V and J are TRBV27 and TRBJ2-7; a possible D gene is TRBD1 (5 bases). V was clipped by 3 bases and J by 6 bases, with 9 bases between them. The CDR3 sequence is 12 residues long. CDR1 and CDR2 from the germline V gene are MNHEY and SMNVEV (reference sequence). CDR3 protein: CASSFRDSEQYF. In DNA form, the CDR3 reads TGTGCCAGCAGTTTTCGTGACAGCGAGCAGTACTTC.

At least ten counts were recorded for this clonotype. The V call is TRBV28, the J call TRBJ2-3, with 8 positions matching TRBD1. The CDR3 has 14 residues. Germline lookup yields CDR1 MDHEN and CDR2 SYDVKM. The V segment lost 5 bases and the J segment 6 bases; nucleotides outside the gene matches: 7. DNA of the CDR3: TGTGCCAGCAGTCCAGGGGGCCGGGTGGATACGCAGTATTTT. Residues: CASSPGGRVDTQYF.

Details on this clonotype: The CDR3 carries no conserved terminal phenylalanine or tryptophan, so it likely arises from a read error. The DNA is omitted, as the CDR3 cannot be located on it reliably, and the CDR3 follows TCRdb's listing. The CDR3 loop is CASSSLAGYEQYFGA. This rearrangement joins TRBV7-9 to TRBJ2-6; the DNA was not used to check the table's D call, TRBD2. The CDR3 numbers 15 amino acids, ends counted. Germline CDR1 SEHNR, CDR2 FQNEAQ (reference sequence).

This chain links TRBV11-2 with TRBJ2-3; no clear D. Germline V gives CDR1 SGHAT, CDR2 FQNNGV. The CDR3 runs to 13 residues. V was shortened by 4 bases and J by 3 bases, with 8 bases between the two germline ends. In nucleotides, the CDR3 is TGTGCCAGCAGCTATCCCGGTACAGATACGCAGTATTTT. Translated, it gives CASSYPGTDTQYF.

This clonotype showed up just once. The CDR3 end shows no conserved phenylalanine or tryptophan, and so a read error is likely. Because the CDR3's place on the DNA is in doubt, the DNA is left out and the CDR3 is given as listed by TCRdb. The chain couples TRBV7-4 to TRBJ2-6; TRBD1 is the table's D call and was not checked against the DNA. Germline values: CDR1 SGHVT, CDR2 SQSDAQ. The CDR3 spans 19 amino acids, including both terminal residues. This CDR3 reads CASSLRYGDNHQETQYFGA.

This clonotype was seen a handful of times. The chain links TRBV9 to TRBJ2-1; D unresolved. Germline CDR1 reads SGDLS; CDR2 reads YYNGEE. This CDR3 is built from 17 residues. V dropped 3 bases and J dropped 0 bases, with 16 bases sitting between them. The CDR3 DNA reads TGTGCCAGCAGCGCCTCTGTTACACCCAGCTCCTACAATGAGCAGTTCTTC. Its protein product is CASSASVTPSSYNEQFF.